A single sample gave rise to the 13 T cell receptor beta chains below, sequenced in a study of human versus mouse CDR3 diversity and MHC coevolution. Clones were read by immunoSEQ multiplex PCR, and TCRdb kept only the in-frame ones, dropping some. The sample gives about 60,000 clones, just under 95% of which show up once; approximately 17% is in the top ten. Sequences were obtained from naive CD4+ T cells from blood. Subset described: CD45RO-negative CD62L-positive naive CD4 T cells. The receptors derive from a person aged 55 to 70 in good health.

CDR3 DNA: TGTGCCAGCAGGCCGGGAGGGTCCCGCGAGCAGTACTTC. Translated: CASRPGGSREQYF. This rearrangement joins TRBV6-1 to TRBJ2-7; 8 nucleotides agree with TRBD2. The junction had 7 bases not matched to a gene; V was cut back by 6 bases and J by 6 bases. Germline-derived CDR1 and CDR2 are MNHNS and SASEGT. This CDR3 region has 13 residues.

The genes are TRBV7-9 and TRBJ1-2, with 7 bases that match TRBD1. The CDR3 covers 13 residues. With 4 bases clipped from V and 3 bases from J, the junction kept 2 bases outside the gene matches. The germline CDR1 and CDR2 sequences are SEHNR and FQNEAQ (reference sequence). CDR3: CASSWGTDYGYTF. DNA for the CDR3: TGTGCCAGCAGCTGGGGGACAGACTATGGCTACACCTTC.

In its sample, this clone was seen once. The chain carries TRBV27 and TRBJ2-5; 9 nucleotides align to TRBD1. The tail of the sequence fits TRBJ2-7 better, so the J call may be wrong. CDR1 and CDR2 from the germline V gene are MNHEY and SMNVEV (reference sequence). The CDR3 covers 14 residues. The CDR3 nucleotides read TGTGCCAGCAGTAAACAGGGGGCATCCTACGAGCAGTACTTC. This encodes CASSKQGASYEQYF.

The V gene is TRBV10-2, the J gene TRBJ2-3; 7 nucleotides align to TRBD1. Trimming at V came to 6 bases and at J to 0 bases, leaving 12 bases not matched to a gene. The length of the CDR3 is 17 residues. Germline assignment: CDR1 WSHSY and CDR2 SAAADI. DNA for the CDR3: TGCGCCAGCAGGAAGACAACGGACAGGATTAGCACAGATACGCAGTATTTT. Protein: CASRKTTDRISTDTQYF.

This clone was observed a few times. The chain employs TRBV7-9 and TRBJ1-3; 12 bases fit TRBD1. This CDR3 has 19 amino acids. The J segment lost 0 bases and the V segment lost 4 bases, leaving 10 bases of the junction unmatched. The germline CDR1 and CDR2 sequences are SEHNR and FQNEAQ (reference sequence). The CDR3 coding sequence is TGTGCCAGCAGCTCCACGGGACAGGGGGCTTCGGGCTCTGGAAACACCATATATTTT. The encoded protein is CASSSTGQGASGSGNTIYF.

This chain connects TRBV15 to TRBJ2-6, with 7 nucleotides matching TRBD2. The germline CDR1 and CDR2 sequences are LNHNV and YYDKDF (reference sequence). The length of the CDR3 is 16 residues. The V and J ends lost 7 bases and 0 bases, in that order; junction bases with no gene match: 6. DNA of the CDR3: TGTGCCACCAAAGGCGGGGACTACTCTGGGGCCAACGTCCTGACTTTC. Its translation: CATKGGDYSGANVLTF. The full variable domain, rest sourced from reference TRBV15 and TRBJ2-6, is DAMVIQNPRYQVTQFGKPVTLSCSQTLNHNVMYWYQQKSSQAPKLLFHYYDKDFNNEADTPDNFQSRRPNTSFCFLDIRSPGLGDTAMYLCATKGGDYSGANVLTFGAGSRLTVL.

The chain has TRBV5-1 and TRBJ2-4; possible D gene TRBD2, 6 bases. Trimming stripped 2 bases from V and 3 bases from J, with 12 bases between. Germline assignment: CDR1 SGHRS and CDR2 YFSETQ. CDR3 length: 15 residues. The CDR3 loop is CASSLRTGGKNIQYF. The CDR3, as DNA: TGCGCCAGCAGCTTACGGACCGGGGGCAAAAACATTCAGTACTTC.

This chain connects TRBV6-1 to TRBJ1-5; a possible D gene is TRBD1 (6 bases). The CDR3 totals 15 residues. Trimming took off 4 bases at V and 6 bases at J, with 16 bases between the two ends. Germline V CDR1 and CDR2: MNHNS, SASEGT. CDR3 nucleotides: TGTGCCAGCAGTGGAGTTGGGGGGGCGGCTCAGCCCCAGCATTTT. The encoded protein is CASSGVGGAAQPQHF.

The CDR3 bases are TGTGCCAGTAGGGAGGCGACCCCTGAGGTAGATACGCAGTATTTT. The encoded protein is CASREATPEVDTQYF. The chain combines TRBV19 with TRBJ2-3, with D possibly being TRBD2 (5 bases). From germline, CDR1 is LNHDA and CDR2 SQIVND (reference sequence). CDR3 length equals 15 residues. V gave up 6 bases and J gave up 5 bases, with 18 bases separating them.

In its sample, this clone was seen once. The germline gene is not matched at one end of the junction; a read error may be the cause. The genes are TRBV4-2 and TRBJ1-6, with TRBD1 identical over 8 bases. The CDR3 runs to 15 residues. Looked up from germline, CDR1 is LGHNA and CDR2 is YNFKEQ. The CDR3, as DNA: TGTGCCAGCAGCAAAGACAGGGGCTTGGGTTCACCCCTCCACTTT. Its translation is CASSKDRGLGSPLHF.

V gene TRBV18 combines with J gene TRBJ2-7; 10 bases line up with TRBD2. V shed 2 bases and J 7 bases; nucleotides not matched to a gene: 8. Per germline, CDR1 KGHSH and CDR2 LQKENI. The CDR3 consists of 15 residues. The CDR3 DNA sequence: TGTGCCAGCTCACCATCGCTAGCGGGAGATGGAGAGCAGTACTTC. Translating gives CASSPSLAGDGEQYF.

The rearrangement joins TRBV11-3 to TRBJ1-1; 10 bases line up with TRBD1. The CDR3 runs to 14 residues. In germline, CDR1 is SGHNT, CDR2 YENEEA. V dropped 5 bases and J dropped 5; count of bases not matched to a gene: 5. The CDR3 DNA is TGTGCCAGCAGCGCGACAGGGGGCGTAACTGAAGCTTTCTTT. Residues: CASSATGGVTEAFF.

This clone was seen just once. This chain connects TRBV18 to TRBJ2-1, with 8 bases identical to TRBD1. This CDR3 region has 15 residues. After removal of 6 bases from V and 5 bases from J, the junction contained 9 bases not matched to a gene. The germline V gene encodes CDR1 KGHSH and CDR2 LQKENI. The CDR3 DNA reads TGTGCCAGCTCCCCCCGGGACAGGCTTAACAATGAGCAGTTCTTC. The encoded protein is CASSPRDRLNNEQFF.